This entry is about one T cell receptor beta chain. Antigen specificity is unknown. The libraries were made with immunoSEQ v3.0 at survey level. The assay was immunoSEQ multiplex PCR, and TCRdb's table has in-frame clones only and misses some. The data contain tens of thousands of clones, about 85% of them singletons. V was trimmed by 4 bases and J by 6 bases, leaving 7 bases between them. There are 12 residues in the CDR3. Germline lookup yields CDR1 KGHSH and CDR2 LQKENI. The sample belongs to a study of long-term antiretroviral therapy in people with HIV. General study findings and limits: Researchers lacked any data on ART adherence, viral resistance or therapy changes. After ART, diversity increased yet remained lower than transplant donor controls.

The specimen was unsorted PBMCs, collected 1.1 years after starting antiretroviral therapy. The chain joins TRBV18 to TRBJ1-5, with D maybe TRBD1 (5 bases). The receptor was isolated from a man younger than 35 with HIV. CDR3 coding DNA: TGTGCCAGCTCACAGGGGTTTCAGCCCCAGCATTTT. It yields the protein CASSQGFQPQHF.